The T cell receptor beta chain under discussion was sequenced for a study of T cells after yellow fever vaccination. Study information: SMART-Seq v4 Ultra Low Input prepared libraries from low-cell fractions.

Trimming left V 4 bases short and J 1 base short, with 11 bases between. The CDR3 extends over 15 amino acids. Germline V gene lookup returns CDR1 SGDLS and CDR2 YYNGEE. By 5'RACE template switching, TCR cDNA was produced, with a universal primer site and UMIs added in the process. TCRdb fed the 5' RACE reads into MiXCR, producing one record per CDR3 protein. The data show about 360,000 distinct CDR3 sequences, about 6% seen once. Regarding the study as a whole: Peaking on day 5 versus 15, the secondary response was faster but weaker. Some clonotypes were seen in both the CD4 and the CD8 compartments. These made up a small share and likely arose from convergent recombination.

Many counts were recorded for this clonotype. Its antigen is unknown. V usage is TRBV9 and J usage is TRBJ2-2, with TRBD1 as a possible D gene (5 bases). Specimen: PBMCs, collected 5 days after the yellow fever booster vaccination. The clonotype comes from a man aged 30 to 39 who received the YFV17D yellow fever vaccine. The CDR3 loop reads CASSNHRKNTGELFF. CDR3 sequence (DNA): TGTGCCAGCAGCAACCACAGGAAGAACACCGGGGAGCTGTTTTTT.